This TCR beta chain was identified in a study of response to subunit inactivated influenza vaccine. Study outcomes and limitations: The authors offered the suggestion that each seasonal influenza vaccination recruits few new T cells.

Using its own MiXCR run on the RT-PCR reads, TCRdb lists one record per CDR3 protein. The table has about 780,000 distinct CDR3 sequences, about 18% seen once. This CDR3 contains 15 residues. CDR1 SGHTA and CDR2 FQGNSA come from the germline V gene. V lost 4 bases to trimming and J lost 3 bases, with 12 bases between them. This clonotype was seen a handful of times. Its antigen is currently unknown. The origin of this receptor is a man aged 45-65 years who received an inactivated influenza vaccine. This sequence joins TRBV7-2 and TRBJ2-2; TRBD1 is a possible D gene (6 bases). The sequencing used PBMCs from blood, collected 5 days after vaccination. CDR3 in amino acids: CASSSQGSYTGELFF. CDR3 DNA: TGTGCCAGCAGCTCACAGGGTTCGTACACCGGGGAGCTGTTTTTT.